Listed below are T cell receptor beta chains from one sample, sequenced in a study of Ad26.COV2.S vaccination and SARS-CoV-2 variants. The protocol was immunoSEQ multiplex PCR, while the TCRdb copy is restricted to in-frame clones and leaves out a portion. The sample includes more than 300,000 clones, around nine tenths of them seen just once. The starting material was peripheral blood, obtained in a trial of Ad26.COV2.S vaccine versus placebo. Receptors were obtained from a person between 18 and 59 years old who received the Ad26.COV2.S COVID-19 vaccine or a placebo. Both conserved end residues are part of each CDR3. A D gene is named only where the DNA matches it firmly. Only part of the rows carry a size: once, few, many, or a class if the clone is expanded.

V gene: TRBV6-4; clone size: .; J gene: TRBJ1-2; D gene: .; CDR3 DNA: TGTGCCAGCAGTGACTCCCCTTCGGACAGCTCCTATGGCTACACCTTC; CDR3 protein: CASSDSPSDSSYGYTF
V gene: TRBV5-1; clone size: few; J gene: TRBJ1-4; D gene: .; CDR3 DNA: TGCGCCAGCAGCTTTGGACACGGGAATGAAAAACTGTTTTTT; CDR3 protein: CASSFGHGNEKLFF
V gene: TRBV5-1; clone size: .; J gene: TRBJ2-5; D gene: TRBD2; CDR3 DNA: TGCGCCAGCAGCGAGGGCCCGGGACTAGCGGGATCAGAGACCCAGTACTTC; CDR3 protein: CASSEGPGLAGSETQYF
V gene: TRBV2; clone size: .; J gene: TRBJ2-5; D gene: .; CDR3 DNA: TGTGCCAGCGGAACACAGTTGGTGCAGACCCAGTACTTC; CDR3 protein: CASGTQLVQTQYF
V gene: TRBV29-1; clone size: .; J gene: TRBJ1-1; D gene: .; CDR3 DNA: TGCAGCGTTGAATCCCCCGAAGCTTTCTTT; CDR3 protein: CSVESPEAFF
V gene: TRBV4-2; clone size: .; J gene: TRBJ2-7; D gene: TRBD2; CDR3 DNA: TGTGCCACCTCGCCTGGGCTAGCGGGATACGAGCAGTACTTC; CDR3 protein: CATSPGLAGYEQYF
V gene: TRBV6-2/TRBV6-3; clone size: .; J gene: TRBJ1-1; D gene: .; CDR3 DNA: TGTGCCAGCAGCCCTCCCCGACGGAGCAACACTGAAGCTTTCTTT; CDR3 protein: CASSPPRRSNTEAFF
V gene: TRBV12-3/TRBV12-4; clone size: .; J gene: TRBJ2-3; D gene: .; CDR3 DNA: TGTGCCAGCAGCCCCTCAGATACGCAGTATTTT; CDR3 protein: CASSPSDTQYF
V gene: TRBV10-1; clone size: .; J gene: TRBJ2-3; D gene: .; CDR3 DNA: TGCGCCAGCAGTAAATCACGGGGCTACACAGATACGCAGTATTTT; CDR3 protein: CASSKSRGYTDTQYF
V gene: TRBV6-5; clone size: once; J gene: TRBJ2-2; D gene: TRBD1; CDR3 DNA: TGTGCCAGCAGAACCGGGACAGGGGACGGGGAGCTGTTTTTT; CDR3 protein: CASRTGTGDGELFF
V gene: TRBV27; clone size: many; J gene: TRBJ1-1; D gene: TRBD1; CDR3 DNA: TGTGCCAGCAGTTTCCGAGGGACAGGGGCCACTGAAGCTTTCTTT; CDR3 protein: CASSFRGTGATEAFF
V gene: TRBV30; clone size: .; J gene: TRBJ1-6; D gene: TRBD1; CDR3 DNA: TGTGCCTGGAGAGCCTATACAGGGGCAAATTCACCCCTCCACTTT; CDR3 protein: CAWRAYTGANSPLHF
V gene: TRBV20-1; clone size: .; J gene: TRBJ2-3; D gene: TRBD1; CDR3 DNA: TGCAGTGCTAGTTGGGGGACAGGGGGAATGGGAACGCAGTATTTT; CDR3 protein: CSASWGTGGMGTQYF
V gene: TRBV12-3/TRBV12-4; clone size: .; J gene: TRBJ1-2; D gene: .; CDR3 DNA: TGTGCCAGCAGTTTGGGAACTGCCTACACCTTC; CDR3 protein: CASSLGTAYTF
V gene: TRBV9; clone size: once; J gene: TRBJ2-3; D gene: .; CDR3 DNA: TGTGCCAGCAGCGTAGCCCACAGCTCAGTAGGAGATACGCAGTATTTT; CDR3 protein: CASSVAHSSVGDTQYF
V gene: TRBV13; clone size: .; J gene: TRBJ1-2; D gene: TRBD1; CDR3 DNA: TGTGCCAGCAGCTCACCACCGCACACAGGGGGTGACTACTATGGCTACACCTTC; CDR3 protein: CASSSPPHTGGDYYGYTF
V gene: TRBV2; clone size: .; J gene: TRBJ1-5; D gene: .; CDR3 DNA: TGTGCCAGCAGTGAGGAAACCGCAAATCAGCCCCAGCATTTT; CDR3 protein: CASSEETANQPQHF
V gene: TRBV13; clone size: once; J gene: TRBJ2-1; D gene: .; CDR3 DNA: TGTGCCAGCAGCGTCTGGAGGGCCTACAATGAGCAGTTCTTC; CDR3 protein: CASSVWRAYNEQFF
V gene: TRBV10-3; clone size: .; J gene: TRBJ1-1; D gene: TRBD1; CDR3 DNA: TGTGCCACCAAACAGGGGGCGGAGGACACTGAAGCTTTCTTT; CDR3 protein: CATKQGAEDTEAFF
V gene: TRBV7-9; clone size: .; J gene: TRBJ1-2; D gene: TRBD1; CDR3 DNA: TGTGCCAGCAGCGACAGGGCCCTCGATGGCTACACCTTC; CDR3 protein: CASSDRALDGYTF
V gene: TRBV5-5; clone size: .; J gene: TRBJ1-1; D gene: .; CDR3 DNA: TGTGCCAGCAGCCTATGGTGGGGGAGCACTGAAGCTTTCTTT; CDR3 protein: CASSLWWGSTEAFF
V gene: TRBV19; clone size: .; J gene: TRBJ2-5; D gene: TRBD2; CDR3 DNA: TGTGCCAGTAGTGTGGGACTAGGGCTGGAGACCCAGTACTTC; CDR3 protein: CASSVGLGLETQYF
V gene: TRBV6-5; clone size: .; J gene: TRBJ1-2; D gene: .; CDR3 DNA: TGTGCCAGCAGTTACAGCAGGGGACGGGGCTACACCTTC; CDR3 protein: CASSYSRGRGYTF
V gene: TRBV12-3/TRBV12-4; clone size: .; J gene: TRBJ1-2; D gene: TRBD1; CDR3 DNA: TGTGCCAGCAGTCCGGACAGGGCCTATGGCTACACCTTC; CDR3 protein: CASSPDRAYGYTF
V gene: TRBV3-1/TRBV3-2; clone size: .; J gene: TRBJ2-3; D gene: .; CDR3 DNA: TGTGCCAGCAGCCCGTACCGCGGGACAGTCACAGATACGCAGTATTTT; CDR3 protein: CASSPYRGTVTDTQYF
V gene: TRBV18; clone size: .; J gene: TRBJ2-5; D gene: TRBD1; CDR3 DNA: TGTGCCAGCTCACAGGGGGCGAGTCAAGAGACCCAGTACTTC; CDR3 protein: CASSQGASQETQYF
V gene: TRBV28; clone size: .; J gene: TRBJ1-5; D gene: .; CDR3 DNA: TGTGCCAGCAGCGTCGACACCCGCAATCAGCCCCAGCATTTT; CDR3 protein: CASSVDTRNQPQHF
V gene: TRBV4-1; clone size: few; J gene: TRBJ1-1; D gene: .; CDR3 DNA: TGCGCCAGCAGCCCAGATGCGGCGGGCCGTAGGAACACTGAAGCTTTCTTT; CDR3 protein: CASSPDAAGRRNTEAFF
V gene: TRBV7-9; clone size: .; J gene: TRBJ2-7; D gene: .; CDR3 DNA: TGTGCCAGCAGCTCGGGCGGCAGCAGCCACGAGCAGTACTTC; CDR3 protein: CASSSGGSSHEQYF
V gene: TRBV7-8; clone size: .; J gene: TRBJ2-5; D gene: .; CDR3 DNA: TGTGCCAGCGGGGTGGGGCGACAAGAGACCCAGTACTTC; CDR3 protein: CASGVGRQETQYF
V gene: TRBV6-1; clone size: .; J gene: TRBJ1-6; D gene: .; CDR3 DNA: TGTGCCAGCAGTGAAATAGGCCGGAATAATTCACCCCTCCACTTT; CDR3 protein: CASSEIGRNNSPLHF
V gene: TRBV5-1; clone size: .; J gene: TRBJ2-5; D gene: TRBD2; CDR3 DNA: TGCGCCAGCAGCTTGGAGGGAGGGAGCCAAGAGACCCAGTACTTC; CDR3 protein: CASSLEGGSQETQYF
V gene: TRBV7-9; clone size: .; J gene: TRBJ2-1; D gene: TRBD2; CDR3 DNA: TGTGCCAGCAGCTTCACTAGCGGGGGAGGCCATGAGCAGTTCTTC; CDR3 protein: CASSFTSGGGHEQFF
V gene: TRBV4-1; clone size: .; J gene: TRBJ2-3; D gene: TRBD1; CDR3 DNA: TGCGCCAGCAGCCCCCGACAGGGATACACAGATACGCAGTATTTT; CDR3 protein: CASSPRQGYTDTQYF
V gene: TRBV4-1; clone size: .; J gene: TRBJ1-1; D gene: TRBD1; CDR3 DNA: TGCGCCAGCAGCCGCCAGCCGGGACAGGGTTTCCAGGGTGATGAAGCTTTCTTT; CDR3 protein: CASSRQPGQGFQGDEAFF
V gene: TRBV7-8; clone size: .; J gene: TRBJ1-5; D gene: TRBD1; CDR3 DNA: TGTGCCAGCAGCTTGGGACAGGCAGGTGATCAGCCCCAGCATTTT; CDR3 protein: CASSLGQAGDQPQHF
V gene: TRBV5-4; clone size: .; J gene: TRBJ1-1; D gene: .; CDR3 DNA: TGTGCCAGCAGCCGTCTCCAGGGAGTCCCTGAAGCTTTCTTT; CDR3 protein: CASSRLQGVPEAFF
V gene: TRBV29-1; clone size: .; J gene: TRBJ2-3; D gene: .; CDR3 DNA: TGCAGCGTTCAGGGGCGCCTGAGCACAGATACGCAGTATTTT; CDR3 protein: CSVQGRLSTDTQYF
V gene: TRBV6-1; clone size: .; J gene: TRBJ2-4; D gene: TRBD1; CDR3 DNA: TGTGCCAGCAGTGTTGGGACAGATAAGCTAGCCAAAAACATTCAGTACTTC; CDR3 protein: CASSVGTDKLAKNIQYF
V gene: TRBV5-8; clone size: .; J gene: TRBJ1-5; D gene: .; CDR3 DNA: TGTGCCAGCGTCGAGGCGGGGAATCAGCCCCAGCATTTT; CDR3 protein: CASVEAGNQPQHF
V gene: TRBV6-5; clone size: once; J gene: TRBJ2-1; D gene: .; CDR3 DNA: TGTGCCAGCAGTTTCTCCCCCGAAGCTGGCGATGAGCAGTTCTTC; CDR3 protein: CASSFSPEAGDEQFF
V gene: TRBV5-4; clone size: .; J gene: TRBJ1-1; D gene: TRBD1; CDR3 DNA: TGTGCCAGCAGCTTGGTTGGAGAAGGGACAGTGAACACTGAAGCTTTCTTT; CDR3 protein: CASSLVGEGTVNTEAFF
V gene: TRBV3-1/TRBV3-2; clone size: once; J gene: TRBJ1-4; D gene: .; CDR3 DNA: TGTGCCAGCAGCCAAGTTGACAGTTGGGGGGTCAACTATGAAAAACTGTTTTTT; CDR3 protein: CASSQVDSWGVNYEKLFF
V gene: TRBV11-2; clone size: .; J gene: TRBJ2-3; D gene: TRBD2; CDR3 DNA: TGTGCCAGCAGCTCCGCGGGGCTAGCGGGCGGAGATACGCAGTATTTT; CDR3 protein: CASSSAGLAGGDTQYF
V gene: TRBV21-1; clone size: .; J gene: TRBJ2-7; D gene: .; CDR3 DNA: TGTGCCAGCAGCACCTCCCCCAGGGGCTCCTACGAGCAGTACTTC; CDR3 protein: CASSTSPRGSYEQYF
V gene: TRBV27; clone size: .; J gene: TRBJ1-2; D gene: TRBD1; CDR3 DNA: TGTGCCAGCAGTGAGACGACAGGGGGTGGCTATGGCTACACCTTC; CDR3 protein: CASSETTGGGYGYTF
V gene: TRBV5-4; clone size: once; J gene: TRBJ1-2; D gene: .; CDR3 DNA: TGTGCCAGCAGCGTCACAGCCCTTGGCGGCTACACCTTC; CDR3 protein: CASSVTALGGYTF
V gene: TRBV18; clone size: .; J gene: TRBJ2-5; D gene: .; CDR3 DNA: TGTGCCAGCTCACCACAGGGAAAAGAGACCCAGTACTTC; CDR3 protein: CASSPQGKETQYF
V gene: TRBV4-2; clone size: once; J gene: TRBJ1-6; D gene: .; CDR3 DNA: TGTGCCAGCAGCCAAGAAGGGCTGGGGTCACCCCTCCACTTT; CDR3 protein: CASSQEGLGSPLHF
V gene: TRBV5-4; clone size: .; J gene: TRBJ1-1; D gene: TRBD1; CDR3 DNA: TGTGCCAGCAGCCCCGGAGGACAGGGGGCGGGGAACACTGAAGCTTTCTTT; CDR3 protein: CASSPGGQGAGNTEAFF
V gene: TRBV20-1; clone size: .; J gene: TRBJ2-1; D gene: TRBD2; CDR3 DNA: TGCAGTGCTAGTAAACTAGCGGGGGGTGAGCAGTTCTTC; CDR3 protein: CSASKLAGGEQFF
V gene: TRBV30; clone size: .; J gene: TRBJ2-3; D gene: .; CDR3 DNA: TGTGCCTGGAGCTTAGGTGTCCCAGATACGCAGTATTTT; CDR3 protein: CAWSLGVPDTQYF
V gene: TRBV7-6; clone size: .; J gene: TRBJ1-3; D gene: .; CDR3 DNA: TGTGCCAGCAGCTTAGACGGCAGGGCCTCCGGGGGAAACACCATATATTTT; CDR3 protein: CASSLDGRASGGNTIYF